Described below is a single TCR beta chain sequence and its context. The data were taken from a study of cytomegalovirus exposure and HLA in healthy donors. Between the trimmed V and J ends, which lost 0 bases and 4 bases, there was a span of 10 bases. Germline CDR1 is KGHSH and CDR2 is LQKENI. The CDR3 is 15 amino acids. Every donor was a healthy person donating bone marrow. PCR involved 60 Vbeta and 13 Jbeta primers. Original processing notes: Later analysis identified some 80 million unique TCR beta chains, roughly 11 million shared. Profiled with immunoSEQ multiplex PCR; TCRdb holds only in-frame clones, not every one. Clonal size and the V and J genes are those of that table, whereas D and trimming came from the DNA. Its table records over 150,000 clones.

Sequenced material: PBMCs. This clonotype was sampled from a boy younger than 18 in good health and CMV-seronegative. This chain joins TRBV18 and TRBJ2-1; D perhaps matches TRBD2 (6 bases). Here the CDR3 DNA reads TGTGCCAGCTCACCACCTGAGGGGAGGTACAATGAGCAGTTCTTC. Amino acid sequence: CASSPPEGRYNEQFF.